Listed below are T cell receptor beta chains from one sample, sequenced in a study of CXCR3-negative and CXCR3-positive naive CD8 T cells. TCRdb reanalyzed the 5' RACE reads and collapses them to one entry per CDR3 protein, without DNA. Listed are some 61,000 distinct CDR3 sequences; more than 3.5% falls within the top ten. Sequencing input: naive CXCR3- CD8+ T cells from blood. The receptors originated from a human donor in good health. Some clones in this sample may be carry-over from other donors' samples. CDR3s include the opening cysteine and the closing phenylalanine or tryptophan.

>TRBJ2-1|TRBV7-3
CASSTHEGIHYNEQFF
>TRBJ2-5|TRBV9
CASSVAQGATETQYF
>TRBJ2-7|TRBV28
CASNKEGVPRLSYEQYF
>TRBJ2-1|TRBV12-3/TRBV12-4
CASSLQVNEQFF
>TRBJ2-7|TRBV7-9
CASSLNMVSYEQYF
>TRBJ2-7|TRBV9
CASSPDEAYEQYF
>TRBJ1-4|TRBV14
CASSLLSGSTLEKLFF
>TRBJ2-1|TRBV7-2
CASSSEGGRAYNEQFF
>TRBJ2-6|TRBV7-8
CASSFPRDGASGANVLTF
>TRBJ2-5|TRBV28
CASSPTSSTAQYF
>TRBJ2-1|TRBV2
CASSDGLAGEQFF
>TRBJ2-3|TRBV29-1
CSVTRTDNTQYF
>TRBJ2-3|TRBV9
CASSAEGVALSDTQYF
>TRBJ2-7|TRBV29-1
CSVVRGYEQYF
>TRBJ1-1|TRBV29-1
CSPTGPGEAFF
>TRBJ1-2|TRBV20-1
CSARDEGARSFDYGYTF
>TRBJ2-5|TRBV3-1
CASSPQVAGRQTQYF
>TRBJ2-7|TRBV20-1
CSARRDLGEQYF
>TRBJ1-5|TRBV7-2
CASSLDVGVRGQPQHF
>TRBJ2-7|TRBV27
CASRREDVEQFF
>TRBJ2-3|TRBV25-1
CASTSDRIGLTDTQYF
>TRBJ2-2|TRBV9
CASSAKPSGTNTGELFF
>TRBJ2-7|TRBV5-4
CASSSKQGVDEQYF
>TRBJ2-1|TRBV6-2/TRBV6-3
CASIPGPRNEQFF
>TRBJ1-2|TRBV29-1
CSVEAPASRGGYTF
>TRBJ2-6|TRBV14
CASSQVTAGANVLTF
>TRBJ2-7|TRBV5-1
CASSLSTSYEQYF
>TRBJ2-7|TRBV7-3
CASSRSGGDSYEQYF
>TRBJ1-2|TRBV7-9
CASSLGIRAPDGYTF
>TRBJ2-7|TRBV29-1
CSVPGTSSYEQYF
>TRBJ2-7|TRBV28
CASSMDRGDEQYF
>TRBJ2-7|TRBV7-9
CASSLVGLDEQYF
>TRBJ2-5|TRBV29-1
CTIRGFQETQYF
>TRBJ2-1|TRBV29-1
CSVCAGRSSYNEQFF
>TRBJ2-7|TRBV6-2/TRBV6-3
CASSYGHVSSYEQYF
>TRBJ1-2|TRBV7-2
CASSSPVENYGYTF
>TRBJ2-2|TRBV6-4
CASSSQGQTGELFF
>TRBJ2-1|TRBV6-2/TRBV6-3
CASSYSPLSEQFF
>TRBJ1-4|TRBV21-1
CASRTDLKEKLFF
>TRBJ1-3|TRBV20-1
CSARDSEPLAGGNTIYF
>TRBJ1-3|TRBV29-1
CSVDVGQGPSGNTIYF
>TRBJ2-1|TRBV14
CASSGLRTDDNEQFF
>TRBJ2-3|TRBV9
CASSVEPSGGGDTQYF
>TRBJ1-2|TRBV25-1
CATTWGADGYTF
>TRBJ2-1|TRBV10-3
CAISGAYSGGTRSYNEQFF
>TRBJ2-4|TRBV4-2
CASSQEAQAFFLAKNIQYF
>TRBJ2-1|TRBV14
CASSQENWTGDEQFF
>TRBJ2-5|TRBV29-1
CSVVNRAETQYF
>TRBJ1-5|TRBV2
CASNTDSSNQPQHF
>TRBJ1-2|TRBV4-2
CASSQATGGLDGYTF
>TRBJ1-1|TRBV29-1
CSVEDRRQGSEAFF
>TRBJ1-2|TRBV25-1
CASSESLLQARVEGYTF
>TRBJ2-1|TRBV7-6
CASSLGQTKYNEQFF